This TCR beta chain was sequenced for a study of T-cell memory formation after mild COVID-19. About the study: TCR clustering was largely donor specific.

On this clonotype: As yet, its antigen is unknown. At one boundary the junction diverges from the germline segment, which might be a read error.

There are 15 residues in the CDR3. Germline V gene sequence: CDR1 MNHEY, CDR2 SVGAGI. 5'RACE primed at constant segments yielded TCR alpha and TCR beta cDNA libraries bearing sample barcodes and UMIs. A single record per CDR3 protein comes from TCRdb applying MiXCR to the 5' RACE reads. The data show roughly 120,000 distinct CDR3 sequences, roughly 15% seen once. Findings and limits, study-wide: A second wave expanding day 15 to 37 was CD4+-biased; contracting clones were balanced. Nothing showed for sure that second-wave clones peaking on day 37 were SARS-CoV-2 specific.

The chain employs TRBV6-5 and TRBJ1-1; D is uncertain. The receptor's source is an adult woman who had mild COVID-19 (a few samples of this study predate the infection). Cell type and time point are not known. Sequencing was done on a sample of PBMCs or a T cell subset sorted from them (not recorded which). CDR3 in amino acids: CASSYARSGSPDAFF. The CDR3 DNA reads as TGTGCCAGCAGTTATGCGAGGTCGGGAAGCCCTGATGCTTTCTTT.